This T cell receptor beta chain was retrieved from a study of vaccination effects on CD4 cells after COVID-19. Notes on the study in general: Clones of infection and vaccine origin contracted markedly late after vaccination.

Within the ViraFEST assay, antigen-specific CD4+ T cells underwent expansion with viral peptide pools prior to sequencing. Scientists isolated CD4+ T cells after a roughly ten-day culture period ended. The healthy vaccine recipients, who had no prior SARS-CoV-2 infection, showed negative nucleocapsid antibodies. A note on this clone: Its antigen is currently unknown.

Data came from immunoSEQ multiplex PCR; TCRdb stores just in-frame clones and leaves some out. Of over 55,000 clones detected, 75% appear once; the ten largest clones hold about 3.7%. The V and J ends lost 4 bases and 2 bases respectively, with 7 bases between them. The CDR3 has 13 amino acids. The chain joins TRBV12-3 or TRBV12-4 to TRBJ2-3; possibly TRBD1 or TRBD2 for D (6 bases each). Sequenced material: CD4+ T cells from PBMCs cultured with HCoV-OC43 spike peptides, taken before COVID-19 vaccination. Subset described: HCoV-OC43 spike overlapping peptide pool stimulation. This TCR derives from a human donor who received a COVID-19 vaccine. CDR3 sequence: CASSWGATDTQYF. In nucleotides, the CDR3 is TGTGCCAGCAGTTGGGGGGCCACAGATACGCAGTATTTT.